These T cell receptor beta chains were read from a single sample in a study of blood T cell repertoires in COVID-19. Produced via immunoSEQ multiplex PCR; TCRdb's table is partial and in-frame only. The table has 150,000 to 180,000 clones, roughly 89% seen once. The sample comprised peripheral blood. The receptors originated from a man aged 45-65 years with acute or convalescent COVID-19. Both conserved end residues are part of each CDR3. D genes are given only for firm matches. Not every row has a clone size; where given, it reads once, few, many or a size class.

D	size	J	V	CDR3	DNA
NA	NA	TRBJ1-5	TRBV3-1/TRBV3-2	CASSPPIGQPQHF	TGTGCCAGCAGCCCGCCGATCGGTCAGCCCCAGCATTTT
TRBD1	NA	TRBJ1-4	TRBV28	CASSLTGDHEKLFF	TGTGCCAGCAGTTTGACAGGGGATCATGAAAAACTGTTTTTT
NA	NA	TRBJ1-3	TRBV29-1	CSVGEGGGGNTIYF	TGCAGCGTTGGAGAGGGGGGTGGTGGAAACACCATATATTTT
TRBD2	NA	TRBJ2-1	TRBV16	CASSPNALAGGPVDEQFF	TGTGCCAGCAGCCCCAATGCGTTAGCGGGGGGGCCTGTTGATGAGCAGTTCTTC
NA	NA	TRBJ1-1	TRBV7-3	CASSSLPGHHEAFF	TGTGCCAGCAGCTCGCTCCCGGGACATCATGAAGCTTTCTTT
NA	NA	TRBJ1-2	TRBV30	CAWSVKANYGYTF	TGTGCCTGGAGTGTCAAAGCCAACTATGGCTACACCTTC
NA	NA	TRBJ2-2	TRBV6-5	CASSYQGAAGELFF	TGTGCCAGCAGTTACCAGGGTGCGGCCGGGGAGCTGTTTTTT
TRBD1	NA	TRBJ1-2	TRBV5-8	CASSSRDRGIANYGYTF	TGTGCCAGCAGCTCGCGGGACAGGGGAATAGCTAACTATGGCTACACCTTC
TRBD2	NA	TRBJ2-7	TRBV10-3	CAISEGGSSYEQYF	TGTGCCATCAGTGAAGGCGGGAGTTCGTACGAGCAGTACTTC
NA	NA	TRBJ1-2	TRBV19	CASTTTYGYTF	TGTGCCAGTACCACTACCTATGGCTACACCTTC
NA	NA	TRBJ1-1	TRBV2	CASTRGRNTEAFF	TGTGCCAGCACGAGAGGGCGGAACACTGAAGCTTTCTTT
NA	NA	TRBJ2-3	TRBV19	CASRNRHGWADTQYF	TGTGCCAGTAGAAACAGACACGGCTGGGCAGATACGCAGTATTTT
TRBD1	NA	TRBJ2-3	TRBV7-9	CASSRRQGRIDTQYF	TGTGCCAGCAGCCGAAGACAGGGGAGGATAGATACGCAGTATTTT
TRBD1	NA	TRBJ1-5	TRBV19	CASMGNRGHGQPQHF	TGTGCCAGTATGGGGAACAGGGGGCATGGGCAGCCCCAGCATTTT
NA	NA	TRBJ2-1	TRBV27	CASSARGSSYNEQFF	TGTGCCAGCAGTGCCCGTGGGAGCTCCTACAATGAGCAGTTCTTC
NA	NA	TRBJ1-5	TRBV7-2	CASSLMGQVVPQHF	TGTGCCAGCAGCTTGATGGGCCAGGTGGTGCCCCAGCATTTT
TRBD1	NA	TRBJ1-2	TRBV25-1	CASKQGAQGYTF	TGTGCCAGCAAACAGGGGGCTCAAGGCTACACCTTC
NA	NA	TRBJ1-1	TRBV28	CASRVQTSEAFF	TGTGCCAGCAGGGTACAGACGTCTGAAGCTTTCTTT
NA	once	TRBJ1-4	TRBV3-1/TRBV3-2	CASSQDLQTATNEKLFF	TGTGCCAGCAGCCAAGATTTACAGACAGCAACTAATGAAAAACTGTTTTTT
NA	NA	TRBJ2-2	TRBV9	CASSVGQSTGELFF	TGTGCCAGCAGCGTAGGACAGTCCACCGGGGAGCTGTTTTTT
NA	NA	TRBJ2-5	TRBV5-1	CASSLWRGLGETQYF	TGCGCCAGCAGCTTGTGGAGGGGCTTGGGGGAGACCCAGTACTTC
NA	NA	TRBJ1-2	TRBV6-5	CASSYSAGYGYTF	TGTGCCAGCAGTTACTCGGCAGGGTACGGCTACACCTTC
NA	NA	TRBJ1-2	TRBV18	CASSARSTDNYGYTF	TGTGCCAGCTCCGCGAGGTCTACTGATAACTATGGCTACACCTTC
NA	NA	TRBJ1-2	TRBV27	CASRPLAGDYGYTF	TGTGCCAGCAGGCCCTTGGCGGGGGACTATGGCTACACCTTC
TRBD2	NA	TRBJ2-3	TRBV24-1	CAASGGDTQYF	TGTGCCGCTAGCGGGGGTGATACGCAGTATTTT